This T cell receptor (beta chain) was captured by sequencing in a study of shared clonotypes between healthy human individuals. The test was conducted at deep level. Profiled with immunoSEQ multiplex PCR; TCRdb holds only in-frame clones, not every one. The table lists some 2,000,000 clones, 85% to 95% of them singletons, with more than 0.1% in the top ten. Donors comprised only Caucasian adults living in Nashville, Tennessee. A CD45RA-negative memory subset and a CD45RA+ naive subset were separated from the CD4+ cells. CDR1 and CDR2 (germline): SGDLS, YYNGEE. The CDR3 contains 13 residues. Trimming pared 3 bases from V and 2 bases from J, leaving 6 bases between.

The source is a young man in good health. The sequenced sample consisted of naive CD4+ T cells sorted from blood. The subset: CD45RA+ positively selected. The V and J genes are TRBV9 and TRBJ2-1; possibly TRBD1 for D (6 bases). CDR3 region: CASSGTAYNEQFF. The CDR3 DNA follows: TGTGCCAGCAGCGGGACAGCCTACAATGAGCAGTTCTTC. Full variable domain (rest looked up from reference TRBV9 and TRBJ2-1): DSGVTQTPKHLITATGQRVTLRCSPRSGDLSVYWYQQSLDQGLQFLIQYYNGEERAKGNILERFSAQQFPDLHSELNLSSLELGDSALYFCASSGTAYNEQFFGPGTRLTVL.